This T cell receptor beta chain was captured by sequencing in a study of shared clonotypes between healthy human individuals. The study's findings and limits: When naive CD4 clonotypes were compared across a few donors, approximately 5% were shared. Estimated richness values were generally larger in naive subsets than in memory subsets. It was the non-shared clonotypes that had lower generation probabilities than clonotypes shared by all four donors.

As to this clone: Its specificity is unknown.

CD45RO-negative CD8 cells positively selected for CCR7 made up the naive population, which excluded terminally differentiated effector memory CD45RA+ cells. Sorted-subset replicate PCR reactions were performed with approximately 0.2 ug DNA, corresponding to roughly 29,000 T cell genomes. Generated by immunoSEQ multiplex PCR, the TCRdb table keeps only in-frame clones and is missing some. The table has around 1.9 million clones, 93% seen once; the top ten hold around 1.7%. CDR1 is SGHVS and CDR2 is FQNEAQ in the germline V gene. V lost 3 bases and J lost 5, with 13 bases in between. The CDR3 spans 15 residues.

The clonotype comes from a man younger than 35 in good health. Some clones in this sample may be carry-over from other donors' samples. Sequenced material: naive CD8+ T cells from PBMCs. The V and J genes are TRBV7-8 and TRBJ2-2; TRBD1 might be the D (6 bases). The CDR3 reads CASSLADSRTGELFF. The CDR3 nucleotides read TGTGCCAGCAGCTTGGCGGACAGTCGGACCGGGGAGCTGTTTTTT.